This TCR beta chain was sequenced for a study of control samples from healthy donors and cancer patients. Produced via immunoSEQ multiplex PCR; TCRdb's table is partial and in-frame only. Altogether approximately 52,000 clones are present, about nine tenths being singletons, with the ten largest covering over 12%. The sample was PBMCs. The clonotype comes from a man aged 55-75 years with head and neck cancer.

CDR3 bases: TGCGCCAGCAGCTCTTTACCAGACCAAGAGACCCAGTACTTC. Translated, it gives CASSSLPDQETQYF. The V and J genes are TRBV5-1 and TRBJ2-5; D remains ambiguous. V lost 3 bases, J lost 0 bases, and 9 bases lay in between. Looked up from germline, CDR1 is SGHRS and CDR2 is YFSETQ. The CDR3 sequence is 14 residues long.